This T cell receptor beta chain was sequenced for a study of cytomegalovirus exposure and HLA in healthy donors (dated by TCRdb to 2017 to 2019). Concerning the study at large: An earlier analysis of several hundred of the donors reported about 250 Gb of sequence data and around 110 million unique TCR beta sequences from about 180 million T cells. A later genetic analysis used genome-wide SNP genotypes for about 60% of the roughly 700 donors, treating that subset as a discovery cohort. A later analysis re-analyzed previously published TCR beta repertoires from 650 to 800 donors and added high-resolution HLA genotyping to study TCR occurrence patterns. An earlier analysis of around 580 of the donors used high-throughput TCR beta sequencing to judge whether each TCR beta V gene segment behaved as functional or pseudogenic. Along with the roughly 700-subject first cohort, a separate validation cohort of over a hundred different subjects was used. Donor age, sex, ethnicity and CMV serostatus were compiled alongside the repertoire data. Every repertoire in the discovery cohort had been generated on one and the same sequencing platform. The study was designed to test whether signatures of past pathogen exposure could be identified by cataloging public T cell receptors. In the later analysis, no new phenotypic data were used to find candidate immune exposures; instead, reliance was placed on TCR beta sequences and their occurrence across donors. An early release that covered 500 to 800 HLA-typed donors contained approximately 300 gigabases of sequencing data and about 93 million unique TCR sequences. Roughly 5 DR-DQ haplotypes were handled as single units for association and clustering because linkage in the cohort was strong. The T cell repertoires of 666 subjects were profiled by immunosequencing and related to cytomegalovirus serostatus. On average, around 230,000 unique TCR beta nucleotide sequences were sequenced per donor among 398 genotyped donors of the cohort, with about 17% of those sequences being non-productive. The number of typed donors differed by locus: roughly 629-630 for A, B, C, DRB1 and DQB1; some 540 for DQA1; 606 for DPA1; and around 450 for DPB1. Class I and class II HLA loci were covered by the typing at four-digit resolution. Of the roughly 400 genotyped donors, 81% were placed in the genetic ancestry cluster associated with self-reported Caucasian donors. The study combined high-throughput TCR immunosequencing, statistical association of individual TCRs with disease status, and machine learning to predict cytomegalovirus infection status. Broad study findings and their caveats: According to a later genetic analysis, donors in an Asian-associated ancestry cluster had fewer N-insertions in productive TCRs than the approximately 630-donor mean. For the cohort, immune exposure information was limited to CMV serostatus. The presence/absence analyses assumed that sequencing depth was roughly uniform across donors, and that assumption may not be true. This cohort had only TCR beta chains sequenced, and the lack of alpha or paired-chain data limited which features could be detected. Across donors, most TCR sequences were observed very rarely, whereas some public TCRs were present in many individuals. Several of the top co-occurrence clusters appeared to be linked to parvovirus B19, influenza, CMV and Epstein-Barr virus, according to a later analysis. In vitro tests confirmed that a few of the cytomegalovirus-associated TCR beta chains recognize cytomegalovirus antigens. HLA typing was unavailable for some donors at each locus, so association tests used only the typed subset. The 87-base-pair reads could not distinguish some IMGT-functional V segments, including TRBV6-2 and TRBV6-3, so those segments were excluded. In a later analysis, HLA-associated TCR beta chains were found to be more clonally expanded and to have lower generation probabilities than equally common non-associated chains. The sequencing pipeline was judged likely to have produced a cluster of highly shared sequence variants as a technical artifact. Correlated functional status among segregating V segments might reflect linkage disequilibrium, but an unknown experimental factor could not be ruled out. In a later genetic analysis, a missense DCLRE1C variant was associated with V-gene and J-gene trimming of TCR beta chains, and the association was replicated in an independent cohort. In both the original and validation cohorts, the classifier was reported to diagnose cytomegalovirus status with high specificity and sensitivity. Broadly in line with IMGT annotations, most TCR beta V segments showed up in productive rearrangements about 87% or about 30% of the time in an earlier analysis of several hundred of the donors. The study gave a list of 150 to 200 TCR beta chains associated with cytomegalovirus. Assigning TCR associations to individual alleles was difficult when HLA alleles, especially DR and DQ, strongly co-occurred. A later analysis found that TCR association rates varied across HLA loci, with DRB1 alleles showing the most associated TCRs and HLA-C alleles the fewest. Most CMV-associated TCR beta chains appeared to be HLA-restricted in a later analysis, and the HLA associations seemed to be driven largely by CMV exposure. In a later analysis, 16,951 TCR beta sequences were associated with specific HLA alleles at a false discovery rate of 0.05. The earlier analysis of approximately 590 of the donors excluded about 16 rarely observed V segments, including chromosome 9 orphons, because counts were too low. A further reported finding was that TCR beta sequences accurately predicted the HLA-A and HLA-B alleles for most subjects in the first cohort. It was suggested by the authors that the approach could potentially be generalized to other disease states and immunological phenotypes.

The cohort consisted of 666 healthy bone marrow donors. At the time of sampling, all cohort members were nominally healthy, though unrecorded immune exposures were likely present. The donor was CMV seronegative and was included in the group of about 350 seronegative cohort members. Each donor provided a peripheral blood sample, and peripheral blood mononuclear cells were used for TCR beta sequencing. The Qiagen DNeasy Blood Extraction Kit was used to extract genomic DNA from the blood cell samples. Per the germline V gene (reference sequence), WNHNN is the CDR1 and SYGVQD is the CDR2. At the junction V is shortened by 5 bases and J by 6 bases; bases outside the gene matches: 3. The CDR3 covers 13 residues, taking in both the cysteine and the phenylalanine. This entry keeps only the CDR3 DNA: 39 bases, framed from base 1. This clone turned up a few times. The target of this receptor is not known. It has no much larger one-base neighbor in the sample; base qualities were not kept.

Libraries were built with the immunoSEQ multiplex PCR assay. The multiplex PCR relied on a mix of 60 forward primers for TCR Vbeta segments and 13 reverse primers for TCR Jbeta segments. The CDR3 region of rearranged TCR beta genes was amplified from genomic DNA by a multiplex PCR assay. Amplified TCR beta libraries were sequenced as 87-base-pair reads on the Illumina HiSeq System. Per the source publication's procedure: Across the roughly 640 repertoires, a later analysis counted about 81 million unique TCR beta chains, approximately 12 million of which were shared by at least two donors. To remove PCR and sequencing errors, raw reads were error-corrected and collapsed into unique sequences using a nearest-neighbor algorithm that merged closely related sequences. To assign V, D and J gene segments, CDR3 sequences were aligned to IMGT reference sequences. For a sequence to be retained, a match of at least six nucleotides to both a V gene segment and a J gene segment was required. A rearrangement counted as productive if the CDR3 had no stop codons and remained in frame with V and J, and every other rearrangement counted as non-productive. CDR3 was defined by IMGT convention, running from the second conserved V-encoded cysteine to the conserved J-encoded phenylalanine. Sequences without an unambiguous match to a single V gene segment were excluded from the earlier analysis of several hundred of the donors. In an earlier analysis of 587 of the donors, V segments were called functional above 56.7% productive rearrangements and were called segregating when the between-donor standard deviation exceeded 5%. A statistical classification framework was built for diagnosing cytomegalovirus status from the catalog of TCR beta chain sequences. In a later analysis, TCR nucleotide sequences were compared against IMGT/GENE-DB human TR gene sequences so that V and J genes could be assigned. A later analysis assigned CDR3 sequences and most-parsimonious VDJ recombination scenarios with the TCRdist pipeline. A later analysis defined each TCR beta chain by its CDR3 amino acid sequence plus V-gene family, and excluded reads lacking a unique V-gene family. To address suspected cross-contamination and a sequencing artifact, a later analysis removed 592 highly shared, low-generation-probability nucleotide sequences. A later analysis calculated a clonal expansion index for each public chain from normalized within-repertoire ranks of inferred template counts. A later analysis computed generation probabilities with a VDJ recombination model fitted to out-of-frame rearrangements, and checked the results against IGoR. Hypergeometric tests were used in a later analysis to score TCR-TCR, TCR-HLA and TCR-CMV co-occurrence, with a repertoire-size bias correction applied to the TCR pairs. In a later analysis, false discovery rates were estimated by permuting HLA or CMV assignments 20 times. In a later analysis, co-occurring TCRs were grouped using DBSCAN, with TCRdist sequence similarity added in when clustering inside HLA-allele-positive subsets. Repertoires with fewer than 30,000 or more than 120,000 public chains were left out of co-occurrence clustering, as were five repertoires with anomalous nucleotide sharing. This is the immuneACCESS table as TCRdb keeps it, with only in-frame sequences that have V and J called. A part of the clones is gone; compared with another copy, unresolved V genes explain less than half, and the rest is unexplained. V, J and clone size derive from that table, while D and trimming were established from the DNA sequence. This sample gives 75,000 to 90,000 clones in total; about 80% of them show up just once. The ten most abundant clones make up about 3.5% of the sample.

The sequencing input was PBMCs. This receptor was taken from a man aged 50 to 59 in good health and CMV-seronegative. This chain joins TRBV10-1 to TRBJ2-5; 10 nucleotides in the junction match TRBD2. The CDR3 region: CASSSTSGQTQYF. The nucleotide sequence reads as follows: TGCGCCAGCAGTTCGACTAGCGGGCAGACCCAGTACTTC.